The rows below give T cell receptor beta chains drawn from one sample of a study of cytomegalovirus exposure and HLA in healthy donors. Profiling relied on immunoSEQ multiplex PCR, and the TCRdb table lists in-frame clones only, not all of them. The table shows roughly 120,000 clones, with roughly 79% occurring only once. What was sequenced was PBMCs. The receptors were gathered from a woman aged 18-29 years in good health and CMV-seronegative. Both conserved end residues are part of each CDR3. The order of the fields is V gene, D gene, J gene, clone size, CDR3 DNA, CDR3 protein. The D gene is left open where the match is weak. Expanded clones are given a class, and other clones once, few, many or no size at all.

>TRBV7-6|NA|TRBJ2-7|NA
TGTGCCAGCAGCTTAGGAACAGGGTTCGGCTACGAGCAGTACTTC
CASSLGTGFGYEQYF
>TRBV28|TRBD1|TRBJ2-7|NA
TGTGCCAGCAAAGTGGGGGGACAGGTCTCCTACGAGCAGTACTTC
CASKVGGQVSYEQYF
>TRBV2|NA|TRBJ2-5|NA
TGTGCCAGCACCAGGGGACTTACACCGGGAGGAGAGACCCAGTACTTC
CASTRGLTPGGETQYF
>TRBV30|TRBD2|TRBJ2-7|NA
TGTGCCGCAACTAGCGGAGCCTACGAGCAGTACTTC
CAATSGAYEQYF
>TRBV7-2|NA|TRBJ2-3|NA
TGTGCCAGCAGCTTAGCGGAGAGGAATACGCAGTATTTT
CASSLAERNTQYF
>TRBV28|TRBD1|TRBJ2-7|NA
TGTGCCAGCAGGGAAGGACAGGGTGCGTCCCACGAGCAGTACTTC
CASREGQGASHEQYF
>TRBV6-4|NA|TRBJ2-3|NA
TGTGCCAGCAGGAGGGATGGGGGCGATACGCAGTATTTT
CASRRDGGDTQYF
>TRBV7-2|TRBD1|TRBJ2-7|few
TGTGCCAGCAGCCACCCGACAGGGGCCCTGCAGTACTTC
CASSHPTGALQYF
>TRBV14|TRBD2|TRBJ2-1|NA
TGTGCCAGCAGCCAACTAGCGGGGGGGTACAATGAGCAGTTCTTC
CASSQLAGGYNEQFF
>TRBV5-1|NA|TRBJ2-2|NA
TGCGCCAGCAGCTTGTCTAGCGTGGGAACCGGGGAGCTGTTTTTT
CASSLSSVGTGELFF
>TRBV5-1|TRBD1|TRBJ2-7|NA
TGCGCCAGCAGCTTGGGGACAGGGGGCCCCTACGAGCAGTACTTC
CASSLGTGGPYEQYF
>TRBV6-6|TRBD1|TRBJ2-7|NA
TGTGCCAGCAGTCAGGGACAGGCAAGCACCACTTACGAGCAGTACTTC
CASSQGQASTTYEQYF
>TRBV5-1|NA|TRBJ1-1|few
TGCGCCAGCAGCTTGGATGAACTGACTGAAGCTTTCTTT
CASSLDELTEAFF
>TRBV7-8|TRBD1|TRBJ1-2|NA
TGTGCCAGCAGCGGGGACAGGGAAGTTTTGCGCTATGGCTACACCTTC
CASSGDREVLRYGYTF
>TRBV29-1|NA|TRBJ1-2|NA
TGCAGCGCTATGAACGCGGCCTATGGCTACACCTTC
CSAMNAAYGYTF
>TRBV7-9|NA|TRBJ1-1|NA
TGTGCCAGCAGCGTTTTCGAGGGTAAGAGCACTGAAGCTTTCTTT
CASSVFEGKSTEAFF
>TRBV5-6|NA|TRBJ1-1|NA
TGTGCCAGCAGCTTTAGGGGAATCGGGAACACTGAAGCTTTCTTT
CASSFRGIGNTEAFF
>TRBV7-9|NA|TRBJ2-7|NA
TGTGCCAGCAGCTTCGGACTGGGGGGCTACGAGCAGTACTTC
CASSFGLGGYEQYF
>TRBV9|TRBD1|TRBJ1-1|NA
TGTGCCAGCAGCGTTGGACAGGGGGCCACTGAAGCTTTCTTT
CASSVGQGATEAFF
>TRBV27|TRBD1|TRBJ1-2|NA
TGTGCCAGCAGTGCGGGACAGGGAGGATATGGCTACACCTTC
CASSAGQGGYGYTF
>TRBV27|NA|TRBJ2-7|once
TGTGCCAGCAGTTTAGGGGAGGGGGGCTACGAGCAGTACTTC
CASSLGEGGYEQYF
>TRBV30|NA|TRBJ1-2|NA
TGTGCCTGGGCCCGGGATGGCTACACCTTC
CAWARDGYTF
>TRBV11-3|NA|TRBJ2-2|few
TGTGCCAGCAGCTTAGGACACGACACCGGGGAGCTGTTTTTT
CASSLGHDTGELFF
>TRBV25-1|TRBD2|TRBJ2-7|NA
TGTGCCAGCAGTGAACCTCCGGGAGGGGTCTTC
CASSEPPGGVF
>TRBV6-1|TRBD1|TRBJ2-7|NA
TGTGCCAGCACAGTCAGGACAGGGGGCGTCTACGAGCAGTACTTC
CASTVRTGGVYEQYF
>TRBV7-2|TRBD2|TRBJ2-7|NA
TGTGCCACAAGACCGGGACTAGCGGCGGTCGAGCAGTACTTC
CATRPGLAAVEQYF
>TRBV4-1|NA|TRBJ2-7|NA
TGCGCCAGCAGCCAAGGGTTGGGGGCTCCCTACGAGCAGTACTTC
CASSQGLGAPYEQYF